This T cell receptor beta chain is drawn from a study of identical twins. Overall study findings and caveats: The presence of invariant MAIT and iNKT cells could partly confound analyses of zero-insertion sequences. Fewer insertions were carried by abundant cord blood beta clonotypes, but none was seen in memory repertoires. There was more out-of-frame TCR alpha sharing in monozygotic twins than models estimated.

The cDNA had a unique molecular identifier and a template-switch universal primer site. Via MiXCR, TCRdb re-called the 5' RACE reads, giving one row per CDR3 protein. Here the sample spans roughly 710,000 distinct CDR3 sequences, less than 7% being singletons. This clonotype was seen a few times. Its target is not known. Material: naive T cells sorted from blood. The receptor was isolated from a man between 18 and 29 years old in good health.

CDR3 DNA sequence: TGTGCCAGCAGCCGACGACGGGGACTTGAAGCTTTCTTT. Amino acids: CASSRRRGLEAFF. The chain combines TRBV11-3 with TRBJ1-1; D is perhaps TRBD1 (5 bases). CDR1 is SGHNT and CDR2 is YENEEA in the germline V gene. CDR3 length equals 13 residues. The ends were cut back, 5 bases at V and 7 bases at J, with 14 bases in the middle.